Below, 23 T cell receptor beta chains from the same sample are listed, as sequenced in a study of tumor-infiltrating lymphocytes in primary liver carcinoma (dated by TCRdb to between 2016 and 2019). Without any cell sorting, total RNA and DNA were extracted together from roughly 21-30 mg of bulk tissue using the AllPrep DNA/RNA mini kit. TCRdb names Illumina HiSeq 2500 as the instrument used. Using a constant-region primer and ProtoScript II reverse transcriptase, TCRbeta-specific cDNA was reverse-transcribed from 500 to 650 ng total RNA. Three nested multiplex PCR rounds, following a slightly modified ARM-PCR procedure, were used to build the TCRbeta libraries. Each of the first two PCR rounds ran for about 11 cycles using multiplex TRBV1-TRBV30 forward primers together with a Cbeta reverse primer. TCRdb handled the public reads itself, with Q25 trimming in fastp and clone calling in MiXCR, and kept productive beta chains. Rows are unified per CDR3 protein, each entry keeping the most common DNA and genes. This sample gives about 200,000 distinct CDR3 sequences in total; around 85% of them show up just once. About a sixth of the sample lies in the top ten.

Material: tumor tissue from primary liver carcinoma. All receptors come from a man aged 40-49 years with primary liver carcinoma and hepatitis B virus infection.

Points on this clonotype: Germline and junction disagree at one end, which may indicate a read error. V usage is TRBV29-1 and J usage is TRBJ2-2, with D possibly matching TRBD2 (5 bases). The CDR3 is 15 amino acids. In germline, CDR1 is SQVTM, CDR2 ANQGSEA. DNA for the CDR3: TGCAGCGTTGGGATTAGCACGGCGAACACCGGGGAGATGTTCTTT. Translated: CSVGISTANTGEMFF.

Concerning this clonotype: The CDR3 carries no conserved terminal phenylalanine or tryptophan, so it likely arises from a read error. The DNA is left out, because the CDR3 cannot be placed on it with certainty; the CDR3 is given as TCRdb lists it. This sequence joins TRBV28 and TRBJ2-7; the D segment call TRBD1 is taken from the table without a DNA check. The CDR3 is 13 amino acids in total, end residues counted. Germline V gene sequence: CDR1 MDHEN, CDR2 SYDVKM. This chain's CDR3 is CASSPGQDYEQHL.

With regard to this clonotype: The junction departs from germline at one end; a sequencing error may be responsible. The rearrangement uses TRBV6-1 and TRBJ2-7; D not certain. From germline, CDR1 is MNHNS and CDR2 SASEGT. The CDR3 extends over 15 amino acids. CDR3 loop: CASSVRTVGSYEQYF. Written as DNA, the CDR3 is TGTGCCAGCAGTGTTAGGACGGTGGGCTCCTACGAGCAGTACTTT.

About this clonotype: It is likely a read error, because the conserved phenylalanine at the end of the CDR3 is missing. In nucleotides, the CDR3 is TGCGCTAGCAGCCCAATCATGGACAGGGGGGAGCAGTACTTA. It translates to CASSPIMDRGEQYL. The gene calls are TRBV5-1 and TRBJ2-7, with 10 bases lining up with TRBD1. Germline V lookup: CDR1 SGHRS, CDR2 YFSETQ. The CDR3 has 14 amino acids.

This chain uses TRBV29-1 with TRBJ1-1; D call uncertain. The CDR3 has 13 amino acids. The V gene's germline CDR1 is SQVTM and CDR2 ANQGSEA. V lost 7 bases and J 11 bases, leaving 23 bases between the germline ends. The CDR3 reads CSAQSQKNSDAFF. The CDR3 bases are TGCAGCGCTCAAAGCCAGAAGAACAGTGATGCTTTCTTT.

Notes on this clonotype: One junction end disagrees with the germline gene, perhaps due to a read error. The chain couples TRBV12-3 or TRBV12-4 to TRBJ2-7; 7 nucleotides agree with TRBD1. The CDR3 consists of 15 residues. The CDR3 DNA follows: TGTGCCAGCAGACATACACAACAGGGGCTTTACGAGCACTTCTTC. Translating it yields CASRHTQQGLYEHFF.

Only a few counts were recorded for this clonotype. A much larger clone differs from this one at a single base, so this may be a read error. This chain links TRBV6-2 or TRBV6-3 with TRBJ2-5, with D hard to call. Germline CDR1 is MNHEY and CDR2 is SVGEGT. The CDR3 has 11 amino acids. With 4 bases removed from V and 6 bases from J, the gap between germline ends came to 6 bases. In DNA, the CDR3 is TGTGCCAGCAGTTTCGTCCAGACCCAGTACTTC. This encodes CASSFVQTQYF.

Notes on this clonotype: Compared with germline, one end of the junction differs, possibly owing to a read error. This rearrangement joins TRBV12-3 or TRBV12-4 to TRBJ1-6; unclear D gene. The CDR3 extends over 14 amino acids. The CDR3 sequence is CDSSLTEGKTPLHF. CDR3 nucleotides: TGTGACAGCAGTCTCACAGAGGGCAAGACACCCCTCCACTTT.

This clonotype was seen a single time. The gene calls are TRBV12-3 or TRBV12-4 and TRBJ1-1, with D unclear. The V gene lost 8 bases and the J gene lost 7 bases, with 14 bases spanning the gap. The CDR3 loop spans 12 amino acids. Here the CDR3 reads CASRPLWIEAFF. CDR3 nucleotides: TGTGCCAGCCGTCCCCTCTGGATTGAAGCTTTCTTT.

The CDR3 DNA reads as TGTGCCAGCAGTGACAGATCCGGGACAGGGATATACAATGAGCAGTTCTTC. This sequence encodes CASSDRSGTGIYNEQFF. The V and J genes are TRBV6-5 and TRBJ2-1; 9 positions match TRBD1. V shed 5 bases, J shed 4 bases, and the junction held 12 bases outside the gene matches. Germline loops: CDR1 MNHEY, CDR2 SVGAGI. The CDR3 is 17 amino acids.

As for this clonotype: One junction end does not reproduce the germline sequence, and a read error may be involved. The V and J genes are TRBV19 and TRBJ1-1; D is possibly TRBD1 (5 bases). Germline values: CDR1 LNHDA, CDR2 SQIVND (reference sequence). This CDR3 contains 14 residues. The CDR3 is CASSISGLDTEAFF. The CDR3 DNA follows: TGTGCCAGCAGTATCTCGGGGCTGGACACTGAAGCTTTCTTT.

This clonotype appeared a few times. The CDR3 region is CASSVTAGLGTEAFF. DNA of the CDR3: TGTGCCAGCAGCGTCACCGCAGGGCTGGGCACTGAAGCTTTCTTT. J is TRBJ1-1 and V is TRBV28; possible D gene TRBD1, 5 bases. Deletions cut 6 bases from V and 4 bases from J, with 18 bases between. Germline CDR1 reads MDHEN; CDR2 reads SYDVKM. The CDR3 is made up of 15 amino acids.

By share of the sample, this clonotype is medium-sized. The chain carries TRBV11-2 and TRBJ2-1; D is ambiguous. CDR3 length equals 12 residues. Trimming pared 3 bases from V and 4 bases from J, leaving 4 bases between. CDR1 is SGHAT, CDR2 FQNNGV, per germline. The CDR3 DNA follows: TGTGCCAGCAGCTTCAATTACAATGAGCAGTTCTTC. Its translation: CASSFNYNEQFF.

The sample holds one count of this clonotype. At one end the junction does not follow the germline gene, possibly because of a read error. The rearrangement links TRBV4-3 to TRBJ2-5; 11 bases agree with TRBD2. The CDR3 sequence is 17 residues long. Germline V CDR1 and CDR2: LGHNA, YSLEER. The CDR3 reads CTSSQAASGRTGVTQYF. The CDR3 nucleotides are TGCACCAGCAGCCAAGCGGCTAGCGGGAGGACTGGTGTGACCCAGTATTTC.

This clonotype was detected many times. V and J are TRBV5-1 and TRBJ2-5; maybe TRBD1 (6 bases). CDR1 SGHRS and CDR2 YFSETQ come from the germline V gene. V was trimmed by 4 bases and J by 5 bases, leaving 12 bases between them. There are 13 residues in the CDR3. CDR3 DNA sequence: TGCGCCAGCAGCACCGGACAGAGTGAGACCCAGTACTTC. Translated: CASSTGQSETQYF. The variable domain in full, completed from reference TRBV5-1 and TRBJ2-5, reads KAGVTQTPRYLIKTRGQQVTLSCSPISGHRSVSWYQQTPGQGLQFLFEYFSETQRNKGNFPGRFSGRQFSNSRSEMNVSTLELGDSALYLCASSTGQSETQYFGPGTRLLVL.

The chain employs TRBV29-1 and TRBJ2-7, with D maybe TRBD2 (6 bases). Germline-derived CDR1 and CDR2 are SQVTM and ANQGSEA. V was clipped by 0 bases and J by 1 base, with 13 bases between them. This CDR3 region has 15 residues. The CDR3 is CSVEDPDGRSYEQYF. The CDR3 DNA is TGCAGCGTTGAAGATCCGGATGGGAGGTCCTACGAGCAGTACTTC.

This clonotype occurred once. At one end, the junction sequence differs from germline, possibly due to a read error. This rearrangement joins TRBV28 to TRBJ2-4, with TRBD1 as a possible D gene (6 bases). Germline values: CDR1 MDHEN, CDR2 SYDVKM. The CDR3 is 16 residues long. Here the CDR3 reads CASCQPDSIAKNIQYF. CDR3 nucleotide sequence: TGTGCCAGCTGTCAACCGGACAGTATAGCCAAAAACATACAGTACTTC.

In the case of this clonotype: One end of the junction fails to match germline, which may point to a read error. V is TRBV11-1 and J is TRBJ2-4; 13 bases are shared with TRBD2. The CDR3 runs to 17 residues. In germline, CDR1 is SGHAT, CDR2 FQDESV (reference sequence). In DNA form, the CDR3 reads TGCACCAGTAGCTTTCCCGGGACTAGCGGGATCAATAACATTCAGTACTTC. It yields the protein CTSSFPGTSGINNIQYF.

With regard to this clonotype: A much larger clone sits a single nucleotide away, making a read error possible. This chain uses TRBV2 with TRBJ1-4; no clear D gene. The V gene's germline CDR1 is SNHLY and CDR2 FYNNEI. The CDR3 runs 12 residues. V lost 5 bases, J lost 13 bases, and 14 bases lay in between. This CDR3 reads CASSFTEDGLFF. CDR3 nucleotides: TGTGCCAGCAGTTTTACAGAGGACGGACTGTTTTTT.

In the case of this clonotype: This sequence may be a read error, since a much larger clone differs from it by one base. The V gene is TRBV30, the J gene TRBJ1-4; possibly TRBD1 for D (5 bases). CDR3 length equals 14 residues. Germline-derived CDR1 and CDR2 are GTSNPN and SVGIG (reference sequence). The CDR3 DNA reads as TGTGCCTACTCCATGCGGGGGATTAATGAAAGACTGTTTTTT. Its protein is CAYSMRGINERLFF.

As for this clonotype: The junction departs from germline at one end; a sequencing error may be responsible. The chain links TRBV11-2 to TRBJ2-3; D possibly corresponds to TRBD1 (6 bases). In germline, CDR1 is SGHAT, CDR2 FQNNGV. The CDR3 runs to 16 residues. The CDR3, as DNA: TGTGGCAGCAGCAAAAGAAGTACAGGGAACACAGATACGCAGTGTTTT. Its protein product is CGSSKRSTGNTDTQCF.

Notes on this clonotype: A junction boundary mismatches the germline segment, possibly from a read error. V and J are TRBV29-1 and TRBJ2-7; D might be TRBD2 (5 bases). The CDR3 contains 15 residues. Germline V CDR1 and CDR2: SQVTM, ANQGSEA. CDR3 coding DNA: TGCAGCGTTGAAGATCCAATAGGGAGCTCCTATGAGCAGTACTTC. Protein: CSVEDPIGSSYEQYF.

The table lists this clonotype with many counts. This chain connects TRBV4-2 to TRBJ1-1; D remains unclear. V was pared by 0 bases and J by 10 bases, with 12 bases between. CDR3 length equals 13 residues. Germline values: CDR1 LGHNA, CDR2 YNFKEQ. The CDR3 is CASSQDSNGRAFF. The CDR3 coding sequence is TGTGCCAGCAGCCAAGATTCCAATGGGAGAGCTTTCTTT.